These 29 T cell receptor beta chains were sequenced from one sample in a study of blood T cell repertoires in COVID-19. Data came from immunoSEQ multiplex PCR; TCRdb stores just in-frame clones and leaves some out. This repertoire shows about 120,000 clones, roughly 90% found once; its top ten account for approximately 19%. Sequenced material: peripheral blood. All receptors derive from a human donor with acute or convalescent COVID-19. The donor label of this sample is uncertain.

This clone appeared once. The chain couples TRBV11-1 to TRBJ2-1; 11 nucleotides align to TRBD1. The germline gives CDR1 SGHAT, CDR2 FQDESV (reference sequence). This CDR3 contains 15 residues. V dropped 5 bases and J dropped 4; count of bases not matched to a gene: 4. The CDR3 protein is CASSDRDRGYNEQFF. In nucleotides, the CDR3 is TGTGCCAGCAGCGACCGGGACAGGGGGTACAATGAGCAGTTCTTC.

A word on this clone: At one of its ends the junction is not consistent with the germline gene, which may arise from a read error. The chain's CDR3 is CASSLAQNYGHTF. The CDR3 DNA follows: TGTGCCAGCAGCTTGGCGCAGAACTATGGCCACACCTTC. The J gene is TRBJ1-2, the V gene TRBV7-3; no firm D call. Looked up from germline, CDR1 is SGHTA and CDR2 is FQGTGA. The CDR3 is 13 amino acids.

The rearrangement joins TRBV4-1 to TRBJ1-4, with 7 nucleotides matching TRBD1. V lost 7 bases to trimming and J lost 7 bases; unmatched junction nucleotides: 6. The CDR3 contains 13 residues. CDR1 and CDR2 (germline): MGHRA, YSYEKL. CDR3 bases: TGCGCCAGCAAGGGGGCGGAAGGTGAAAAACTGTTTTTT. The encoded protein is CASKGAEGEKLFF.

V usage is TRBV10-3 and J usage is TRBJ2-1; 7 nucleotides line up with TRBD1. CDR1 ENHRY and CDR2 SYGVKD come from the germline V gene. Losses at the gene ends were 6 bases for V and 9 bases for J; bases not matched to a gene: 5. CDR3 length: 12 amino acids. CDR3 nucleotides: TGTGCCATCAGAGAACAGGGGAGTGAGCAGTTCTTC. It is translated as CAIREQGSEQFF.

V gene TRBV6-1 combines with J gene TRBJ1-4; D gene ambiguous. The CDR3 covers 15 residues. Germline loops: CDR1 MNHNS, CDR2 SASEGT. With 0 bases removed from V and 4 bases from J, the gap between germline ends came to 9 bases. The CDR3 loop is CASSEAPGVNEKLFF. Written as DNA, the CDR3 is TGTGCCAGCAGTGAAGCGCCGGGTGTTAATGAAAAACTGTTTTTT.

The rearrangement joins TRBV27 to TRBJ1-4, with D tentatively TRBD1 (6 bases). Germline V gene lookup returns CDR1 MNHEY and CDR2 SMNVEV (reference sequence). V lost 6 bases to trimming and J lost 2 bases, with 13 bases between them. This CDR3 is built from 15 residues. In nucleotides, the CDR3 is TGTGCCAGCAGGCACAAGGGGGGGACTAATGAAAAACTGTTTTTT. Protein: CASRHKGGTNEKLFF.

In this sample, this clone turned up once. The rearrangement joins TRBV3-1 (or the pseudogene TRBV3-2) to TRBJ2-3; TRBD1 might be the D (6 bases). Germline V CDR1 and CDR2: LGHDT, YNNKEL (reference sequence). V lost 4 bases and J lost 9, with 14 bases in between. The CDR3 has 13 residues. This CDR3 is CASSRPGHPTQYF. The CDR3 DNA sequence: TGTGCCAGCAGCCGACCGGGACACCCGACGCAGTATTTT.

The V and J genes are TRBV19 and TRBJ1-5; the match to TRBD1 covers 8 bases. The CDR3 contains 14 residues. Germline V gene sequence: CDR1 LNHDA, CDR2 SQIVND (reference sequence). J lost 9 bases, V lost 10 bases, and 14 bases had no gene match. Here the CDR3 DNA reads TGTGCCACTTCAGGACAGGGAGTGCAATCGCCCCAGCATTTT. Protein product: CATSGQGVQSPQHF.

The chain uses TRBV5-1 and TRBJ2-3; D might be TRBD1 (5 bases). Germline V gives CDR1 SGHRS, CDR2 YFSETQ. The CDR3 runs 16 residues. The germline V and J ends were trimmed by 1 base and 2 bases, with 14 bases remaining between them. In nucleotides, the CDR3 is TGCGCCAGCAGCTTGAGGGGCCTAAGCACCACAGATACGCAGTATTTT. As protein: CASSLRGLSTTDTQYF.

V usage is TRBV5-1 and J usage is TRBJ1-4, with 9 bases fitting TRBD1. The CDR3 is 15 amino acids. Trimming took 4 bases from V and 3 from J; bases not matched to a gene: 4. Germline lookup yields CDR1 SGHRS and CDR2 YFSETQ. This CDR3 is CASSPRTGANEKLFF. The DNA for the CDR3 is TGCGCCAGCAGCCCCAGGACAGGGGCTAATGAAAAACTGTTTTTT.

Comments on this clone: Relative to the germline gene, one junction end is altered; a read error may explain this. V usage is TRBV28 and J usage is TRBJ1-1; perhaps TRBD1 as D (6 bases). CDR3 length: 11 amino acids. CDR1 MDHEN and CDR2 SYDVKM come from the germline V gene. The CDR3 protein is CASTGGAEAFF. DNA for the CDR3: TGTGCGAGCACGGGGGGCGCTGAAGCTTTCTTT.

The V call is TRBV30, the J call TRBJ1-5; D possibly corresponds to TRBD1 (6 bases). The CDR3 contains 15 residues. Trimming removed 3 bases from V and 4 bases from J, with 16 bases in between. The germline gives CDR1 GTSNPN, CDR2 SVGIG (reference sequence). CDR3 sequence reads: CAWRGATGRNQPQHF. The CDR3 DNA is TGTGCCTGGAGGGGCGCGACAGGCCGTAATCAGCCCCAGCATTTT.

This rearrangement joins TRBV6-2 or TRBV6-3 to TRBJ2-7; 8 bases line up with TRBD2. The V gene's germline CDR1 is MNHEY and CDR2 SVGEGT. This CDR3 has 14 residues. After removal of 6 bases from V and 2 bases from J, the junction contained 6 bases not matched to a gene. The DNA of the CDR3 is TGTGCCAGCAGCCCCCGGGGGGGCCCCTACGAGCAGTACTTC. Its translation: CASSPRGGPYEQYF.

The chain has TRBV24-1 and TRBJ2-1, with 9 nucleotides matching TRBD2. V was clipped by 7 bases and J by 0 bases; unmatched bases: 6. The CDR3 extends over 16 amino acids. CDR1 KGHDR and CDR2 SFDVKD come from the germline V gene. The CDR3 region has the DNA TGTGCCACCAGCGAGCGGGAGGCGGTCTCCTACAATGAGCAGTTCTTC. This sequence encodes CATSEREAVSYNEQFF.

The chain carries TRBV18 and TRBJ1-2; D is unclear. V gave up 11 bases and J gave up 1 base, with 17 bases separating them. Germline V CDR1 and CDR2: KGHSH, LQKENI. CDR3 length: 14 residues. This chain's CDR3 is CAGTDSFDNYGYTF. The CDR3 coding sequence is TGTGCCGGAACAGATTCCTTTGATAACTATGGCTACACCTTC. Variable domain in full (rest from reference TRBV18 and TRBJ1-2): NAGVMQNPRHLVRRRGQEARLRCSPMKGHSHVYWYRQLPEEGLKFMVYLQKENIIDESGMPKERFSAEFPKEGPSILRIQQVVRGDSAAYFCAGTDSFDNYGYTFGSGTRLTVV.

This chain uses TRBV6-2 or TRBV6-3 with TRBJ2-7; TRBD2 agrees at 13 bases. The V gene's germline CDR1 is MNHEY and CDR2 SVGEGT. The trim removed 6 bases at V and 6 bases at J, leaving 5 bases unmatched. This CDR3 is 14 amino acids long. The CDR3 coding sequence is TGTGCCAGCAGCGGACTAGCGGGAGTGGTCGAGCAGTACTTC. Amino acids: CASSGLAGVVEQYF.

This chain uses TRBV28 with TRBJ2-1, with 7 bases matching TRBD1. Germline V gives CDR1 MDHEN, CDR2 SYDVKM. J lost 2 bases, V lost 6 bases, and 4 bases had no gene match. The CDR3 covers 14 residues. The DNA for the CDR3 is TGTGCCAGCAGGAACAGGGGAACCTACAATGAGCAGTTCTTC. Its translation is CASRNRGTYNEQFF.

V usage is TRBV10-3 and J usage is TRBJ2-3, with 13 bases fitting TRBD2. V lost 5 bases to trimming and J lost 5 bases; unmatched junction nucleotides: 4. Germline V lookup: CDR1 ENHRY, CDR2 SYGVKD. The length of the CDR3 is 15 residues. This CDR3 reads CAISRLAGGGDTQYF. CDR3 nucleotides: TGTGCCATCAGTCGACTAGCGGGGGGAGGAGATACGCAGTATTTT.

The chain joins TRBV11-2 to TRBJ1-3, with 7 nucleotides matching TRBD1. The CDR3 has 16 amino acids. With V trimmed by 0 bases and J by 4 bases, 6 bases remained unmatched. Germline assignment: CDR1 SGHAT and CDR2 FQNNGV. The CDR3 reads CASSLDPGGRGNTIYF. CDR3 bases: TGTGCCAGCAGCTTAGATCCAGGGGGAAGAGGAAACACCATATATTTT. Using reference TRBV11-2 and TRBJ1-3 for the parts outside the CDR3, the full variable domain is EAGVAQSPRYKIIEKRQSVAFWCNPISGHATLYWYQQILGQGPKLLIQFQNNGVVDDSQLPKDRFSAERLKGVDSTLKIQPAKLEDSAVYLCASSLDPGGRGNTIYFGEGSWLTVV.

V and J are TRBV18 and TRBJ2-3; 10 nucleotides match TRBD2. Germline CDR1 reads KGHSH; CDR2 reads LQKENI. The J segment lost 4 bases and the V segment lost 0 bases, leaving 1 base of the junction unmatched. The CDR3 is 15 residues long. Written as DNA, the CDR3 is TGTGCCAGCTCACCACCCACTAGCGGGGCAGATACGCAGTATTTT. It translates to CASSPPTSGADTQYF.

V usage is TRBV7-9 and J usage is TRBJ1-1; D is undetermined. The CDR3 spans 13 residues. V lost 5 bases to trimming and J lost 7 bases, with 14 bases between them. Germline-derived CDR1 and CDR2 are SEHNR and FQNEAQ (reference sequence). DNA for the CDR3: TGTGCCAGCAGCCCTACCCCCTTTGGTGAAGCTTTCTTT. Residues: CASSPTPFGEAFF.

This clone was seen a handful of times. The V and J genes are TRBV6-6 and TRBJ1-2; a weak D match, TRBD1 (6 bases). The CDR3 consists of 15 residues. The V gene lost 9 bases and the J gene lost 0 bases, with 17 bases spanning the gap. The V gene's germline CDR1 is MNHNY and CDR2 SVGAGI (reference sequence). The CDR3 bases are TGTGCCAGTCAATCCGGACAGCGAGCTAACTATGGCTACACCTTC. Amino acid sequence: CASQSGQRANYGYTF.

The chain employs TRBV2 and TRBJ2-3; 9 bases fit TRBD2. The trim removed 6 bases at V and 7 bases at J, leaving 11 bases unmatched. The germline gives CDR1 SNHLY, CDR2 FYNNEI. This CDR3 has 15 amino acids. CDR3 region: CASSWTSEIGHTQYF. In DNA, the CDR3 is TGTGCCAGCAGCTGGACTAGCGAGATAGGACATACGCAGTATTTT.

The chain recombines TRBV24-1 with TRBJ2-1, with 12 positions matching TRBD2. With 0 bases clipped from V and 14 bases from J, the junction kept 1 base outside the gene matches. Germline loops: CDR1 KGHDR, CDR2 SFDVKD. The CDR3 covers 13 residues. The CDR3 region has the DNA TGTGCCACCAGTGATTTGGCTAGCGGGAGGGAGTTCTTC. Translation: CATSDLASGREFF.

The chain is built from TRBV9 and TRBJ2-7, with 12 bases fitting TRBD1. Germline-derived CDR1 and CDR2 are SGDLS and YYNGEE. The CDR3 loop spans 17 amino acids. The ends lost 4 bases at V and 1 base at J; junction bases unmatched: 9. Here the CDR3 reads CASSPGTGGVNSYEQYF. The CDR3 DNA follows: TGTGCCAGCAGCCCCGGGACAGGGGGCGTAAATTCCTACGAGCAGTACTTC.

The chain carries TRBV5-1 and TRBJ2-3; 8 bases line up with TRBD2. Germline CDR1 is SGHRS and CDR2 is YFSETQ. The CDR3 has 16 residues. Unmatched junction bases numbered 9, after V lost 4 bases and J lost 2 bases. The CDR3: CASSLTSGGFTDTQYF. CDR3 nucleotide sequence: TGCGCCAGCAGCCTTACTAGCGGAGGCTTCACAGATACGCAGTATTTT.

The table lists this clone with a count of one. The chain joins TRBV28 to TRBJ1-6; the D gene is possibly TRBD1 (5 bases). CDR1 MDHEN and CDR2 SYDVKM come from the germline V gene. Trimming removed 8 bases from V and 6 bases from J, with 11 bases in between. The CDR3 is made up of 13 amino acids. CDR3 loop: CASAPGRNSPLHF. The CDR3 region has the DNA TGTGCCAGCGCACCAGGGCGTAATTCACCCCTCCACTTT.

The chain carries TRBV10-3 and TRBJ2-7; D possibly corresponds to TRBD2 (5 bases). The CDR3 has 13 residues. Per the germline V gene, CDR1 is ENHRY and CDR2 is SYGVKD. Trimming left V 6 bases short and J 5 bases short, with 14 bases between. Here the CDR3 DNA reads TGTGCCATCAGACGAGGACTCGGGAACGAGCAGTACTTC. Translating it yields CAIRRGLGNEQYF.

The chain combines TRBV6-2 or TRBV6-3 with TRBJ2-2; tentative D call: TRBD2 (5 bases). Per germline, CDR1 MNHEY and CDR2 SVGEGT. This CDR3 is 12 amino acids long. Written as DNA, the CDR3 is TGTGTCATCAGTGAGGGAACCGGGGAGCTGTTTTTT. Translation gives CVISEGTGELFF.